The subject of this entry is one TCR beta chain. The data originate from a study of blood T cell repertoires in COVID-19. Original methodology: By means of reference gene primer amplification, nucleated cell counts were estimated. The method was immunoSEQ multiplex PCR; TCRdb's version includes in-frame clones alone and lacks a portion of them. For V, J and clone size, that table is used; D and trimming come from the DNA. The sample contains about 62,000 clones, 86% of which appear only once. Sequencing was performed on peripheral blood. The source is a woman aged 80 or over with acute or convalescent COVID-19.

CDR3 in amino acids: CAISEGGDGSGTSGFF. DNA for the CDR3: TGTGCCATCAGTGAGGGGGGAGACGGATCCGGGACTAGTGGGTTCTTC. This chain connects TRBV10-3 to TRBJ2-1; 8 nucleotides agree with TRBD2. The germline gives CDR1 ENHRY, CDR2 SYGVKD. The CDR3 consists of 16 residues. The V and J ends lost 2 bases and 15 bases, in that order; junction bases with no gene match: 18.